One and the same sample provided the 29 T cell receptor beta chains below, sequenced in a study of identifying expanded T cells in peripheral blood. TCRdb keeps only in-frame clones here, not all; method: immunoSEQ multiplex PCR. The repertoire includes over 100,000 clones, about 87% of them detected once, and roughly 7.6% sits in the top ten. Sequencing was done on a sample of blood. The receptors shown here come from a person aged 18 to 75 in good health.

The chain has TRBV5-5 and TRBJ1-5; D might be TRBD1 (5 bases). CDR3 length equals 14 residues. Trimming took off 6 bases at V and 3 bases at J, with 13 bases between the two ends. Germline V gene lookup returns CDR1 SGHKS and CDR2 YYEKEE (reference sequence). This CDR3 reads CASTGGTNNQPQHF. For the CDR3, the DNA is TGTGCCAGCACCGGGGGGACGAACAATCAGCCCCAGCATTTT.

The chain is built from TRBV5-1 and TRBJ2-2, with a tentative D call TRBD1 (6 bases). CDR3 length: 14 residues. The V end lost 4 bases, the J end lost 7 bases, and 14 bases lay between the germline ends. CDR1 SGHRS and CDR2 YFSETQ come from the germline V gene. The CDR3 protein is CASSVRQENGELFF. The CDR3 nucleotides are TGCGCCAGCAGCGTACGACAGGAGAACGGGGAGCTGTTTTTT.

V gene TRBV25-1 combines with J gene TRBJ2-5; 9 bases map to TRBD1. The CDR3 runs to 16 residues. From germline, CDR1 is MGHDK and CDR2 SYGVNS. Trimming at V came to 0 bases and at J to 3 bases, leaving 5 bases not matched to a gene. The CDR3 nucleotides read TGTGCCAGCAGTGAATACGGGACAGGGATCGAAGAGACCCAGTACTTC. As protein: CASSEYGTGIEETQYF.

This clone was counted a few times. The rearrangement links TRBV7-3 to TRBJ2-5, with D tentatively TRBD1 (6 bases). CDR3 length equals 15 residues. Germline values: CDR1 SGHTA, CDR2 FQGTGA. Deletions cut 3 bases from V and 1 base from J, with 12 bases between. CDR3 in amino acids: CASSLGGGIQETQYF. In DNA form, the CDR3 reads TGTGCCAGCAGCTTGGGTGGGGGCATCCAAGAGACCCAGTACTTC.

The chain joins TRBV5-4 to TRBJ1-5; D possibly corresponds to TRBD1 (5 bases). V dropped 2 bases and J dropped 1 base, with 10 bases sitting between them. The germline gives CDR1 SGHNT, CDR2 YYREEE (reference sequence). The CDR3 is made up of 15 amino acids. Written as DNA, the CDR3 is TGTGCCAGCAGCTTTTCTGGGGACAGCAATCAGCCCCAGCATTTT. Amino acid sequence: CASSFSGDSNQPQHF.

This chain links TRBV30 with TRBJ2-5, with 9 bases lining up with TRBD1. The length of the CDR3 is 13 residues. CDR1 GTSNPN and CDR2 SVGIG come from the germline V gene (reference sequence). Trimming took 5 bases from V and 3 from J; bases not matched to a gene: 4. The CDR3 sequence: CAWGTGHEETQYF. Here the CDR3 DNA reads TGTGCCTGGGGGACAGGGCATGAAGAGACCCAGTACTTC.

The chain is built from TRBV4-2 and TRBJ1-2; D is ambiguous. This CDR3 has 14 amino acids. CDR1 LGHNA and CDR2 YNFKEQ come from the germline V gene. The germline V and J ends were trimmed by 3 bases and 4 bases, with 12 bases remaining between them. CDR3 sequence reads: CASSQSRSPYGYTF. For the CDR3, the DNA is TGTGCCAGCAGCCAGTCCAGGTCCCCCTATGGCTACACCTTC.

The chain employs TRBV18 and TRBJ2-3; no firm D call. Trimming removed 2 bases at V and 0 bases at J, with 12 bases between. The CDR3 loop spans 16 amino acids. CDR1 and CDR2 from the germline V gene are KGHSH and LQKENI. CDR3 sequence: CASSPLSVTSTDTQYF. CDR3 coding DNA: TGTGCCAGCTCACCATTATCGGTGACTAGCACAGATACGCAGTATTTT. The whole variable domain, remainder taken from reference TRBV18 and TRBJ2-3, is NAGVMQNPRHLVRRRGQEARLRCSPMKGHSHVYWYRQLPEEGLKFMVYLQKENIIDESGMPKERFSAEFPKEGPSILRIQQVVRGDSAAYFCASSPLSVTSTDTQYFGPGTRLTVL.

The chain recombines TRBV5-1 with TRBJ2-2, with TRBD2 matching over 8 bases. Germline CDR1 is SGHRS and CDR2 is YFSETQ. The CDR3 runs 14 residues. Germline trimming cut 2 bases from V and 5 bases from J; bases unmatched to any gene: 2. CDR3 residues: CASSFSSGTGELFF. DNA of the CDR3: TGCGCCAGCAGCTTCTCTAGCGGGACCGGGGAGCTGTTTTTT.

The chain joins TRBV9 to TRBJ2-1; 9 bases align to TRBD1. Germline lookup yields CDR1 SGDLS and CDR2 YYNGEE. V was clipped by 2 bases and J by 7 bases; unmatched bases: 7. The CDR3 is made up of 15 amino acids. CDR3 amino acids: CASSVGTGPLNEQFF. CDR3 nucleotides: TGTGCCAGCAGCGTTGGGACAGGGCCCCTAAATGAGCAGTTCTTC.

The chain joins TRBV27 to TRBJ2-3, with D maybe TRBD1 (6 bases). This CDR3 is built from 17 residues. Germline-derived CDR1 and CDR2 are MNHEY and SMNVEV (reference sequence). Trimming cost V 5 bases and J 0 bases, with 18 bases left between them. The CDR3 sequence is CASSPSDRPPSTDTQYF. The CDR3 region has the DNA TGTGCCAGCAGTCCCTCCGACAGGCCCCCTAGCACAGATACGCAGTATTTT.

V usage is TRBV5-1 and J usage is TRBJ2-3; no definite D call. The CDR3 totals 16 residues. V was shortened by 1 base and J by 4 bases, with 16 bases between the two germline ends. In germline, CDR1 is SGHRS, CDR2 YFSETQ. The CDR3: CASSLFLGFEADTQYF. CDR3 sequence (DNA): TGCGCCAGCAGCTTGTTCTTAGGATTTGAAGCAGATACGCAGTATTTT.

The chain couples TRBV19 to TRBJ2-1, with 16 bases identical to TRBD2. CDR1 is LNHDA and CDR2 is SQIVND in the germline V gene (reference sequence). Trimming cost V 4 bases and J 5 bases; bases outside gene matches: 8. This CDR3 spans 18 amino acids. The CDR3 sequence is CASSTLGTSGRANNEQFF. For the CDR3, the DNA is TGTGCCAGTAGTACTCTCGGGACTAGCGGGAGGGCCAACAATGAGCAGTTCTTC. Full variable domain (rest looked up from reference TRBV19 and TRBJ2-1): DGGITQSPKYLFRKEGQNVTLSCEQNLNHDAMYWYRQDPGQGLRLIYYSQIVNDFQKGDIAEGYSVSREKKESFPLTVTSAQKNPTAFYLCASSTLGTSGRANNEQFFGPGTRLTVL.

This clone occurred a few times. V gene TRBV13 combines with J gene TRBJ2-7; a weak D match, TRBD1 (5 bases). Germline V CDR1 and CDR2: PRHDT, FYEKMQ (reference sequence). The V end lost 1 base, the J end lost 5 bases, and 18 bases lay between the germline ends. CDR3 length equals 16 residues. The CDR3 DNA follows: TGTGCCAGCAGCTTAGTGCCCTCCGGCAGGGTAGACGAGCAGTACTTC. Residues: CASSLVPSGRVDEQYF.

The chain couples TRBV28 to TRBJ1-4; D might be TRBD1 (5 bases). The CDR3 extends over 15 amino acids. Trimming took off 6 bases at V and 7 bases at J, with 18 bases between the two ends. Germline CDR1 reads MDHEN; CDR2 reads SYDVKM. In nucleotides, the CDR3 is TGTGCCAGCAGCCCAGCGGTTGGGGGTAGTGAAAAACTGTTTTTT. Encoded protein: CASSPAVGGSEKLFF.

This sequence joins TRBV30 and TRBJ1-2; D might be TRBD1 (5 bases). Trimming left V 5 bases short and J 3 bases short, with 19 bases between. This CDR3 spans 15 amino acids. The germline V gene has CDR1 GTSNPN and CDR2 SVGIG (reference sequence). For the CDR3, the DNA is TGTGCCTGGTACGGAGTTGAAGGGGAACACTATGGCTACACCTTC. Its translation is CAWYGVEGEHYGYTF.

This sequence joins TRBV30 and TRBJ1-6, with D tentatively TRBD1 (6 bases). V was trimmed by 4 bases and J by 8 bases, leaving 9 bases between them. Per germline, CDR1 GTSNPN and CDR2 SVGIG (reference sequence). The CDR3 loop spans 12 amino acids. CDR3 DNA: TGTGCCTGGACTGGGGGGCATTCACCCCTCCACTTT. Encoded protein: CAWTGGHSPLHF. Combining the CDR3 with reference TRBV30 and TRBJ1-6 gives the whole variable domain SQTIHQWPATLVQPVGSPLSLECTVEGTSNPNLYWYRQAAGRGLQLLFYSVGIGQISSEVPQNLSASRPQDRQFILSSKKLLLSDSGFYLCAWTGGHSPLHFGNGTRLTVT.

This chain uses TRBV6-5 with TRBJ2-6; D remains unclear. Trimming cost V 6 bases and J 0 bases, with 9 bases left between them. This CDR3 is 15 amino acids long. From germline, CDR1 is MNHEY and CDR2 SVGAGI. The CDR3 here is CASRFRNSGANVLTF. The CDR3 DNA reads TGTGCCAGCAGATTCAGGAACTCTGGGGCCAACGTCCTGACTTTC.

This sequence joins TRBV29-1 and TRBJ2-3, with D possibly matching TRBD1 (5 bases). This CDR3 is built from 13 residues. The V end lost 3 bases, the J end lost 1 base, and 8 bases lay between the germline ends. Germline CDR1 SQVTM, CDR2 ANQGSEA. This CDR3 reads CSVDIGGTDTQYF. CDR3 nucleotide sequence: TGCAGCGTTGACATAGGGGGCACAGATACGCAGTATTTT.

The gene calls are TRBV19 and TRBJ2-2; 8 bases fit TRBD1. The J segment lost 7 bases and the V segment lost 5 bases, leaving 9 bases of the junction unmatched. CDR1 and CDR2 from the germline V gene are LNHDA and SQIVND (reference sequence). This CDR3 spans 15 amino acids. The CDR3: CASSARTGNIGELFF. The CDR3 DNA follows: TGTGCCAGTAGTGCCCGGACAGGGAATATCGGGGAGCTGTTTTTT.

The chain recombines TRBV5-4 with TRBJ2-7, with D perhaps being TRBD1 or TRBD2 (5 bases each). This CDR3 region has 15 residues. Germline CDR1 SGHNT, CDR2 YYREEE (reference sequence). V lost 0 bases and J 2 bases, leaving 12 bases between the germline ends. In nucleotides, the CDR3 is TGTGCCAGCAGCTTGGCACCCGGGGCAGCCTACGAGCAGTACTTC. Residues: CASSLAPGAAYEQYF.

The chain uses TRBV29-1 and TRBJ2-3, with 11 bases matching TRBD2. Per the germline V gene, CDR1 is SQVTM and CDR2 is ANQGSEA. This CDR3 has 15 amino acids. With 6 bases clipped from V and 4 bases from J, the junction kept 9 bases outside the gene matches. The chain's CDR3 is CSVELAGEPPDTQYF. The CDR3 nucleotides read TGCAGCGTGGAACTAGCGGGGGAACCCCCAGATACGCAGTATTTT.

This clone turned up a few times. The CDR3, as DNA: TGTGCCAGTAGTCGCTCTACAGGGTCTGCCTATGGCTACACCTTC. Amino acid sequence: CASSRSTGSAYGYTF. The chain uses TRBV19 and TRBJ1-2, with D tentatively TRBD1 (6 bases). The germline CDR1 and CDR2 sequences are LNHDA and SQIVND (reference sequence). Trimming took off 5 bases at V and 4 bases at J, with 17 bases between the two ends. This CDR3 has 15 residues.

The chain is built from TRBV27 and TRBJ2-3; 8 positions agree with TRBD2. Per the germline V gene, CDR1 is MNHEY and CDR2 is SMNVEV (reference sequence). Trimming cost V 2 bases and J 0 bases; bases outside gene matches: 10. This CDR3 is built from 18 residues. In nucleotides, the CDR3 is TGTGCCAGCAGTTTACGTTACTTAGCGGGACTAAGCACAGATACGCAGTATTTT. It specifies CASSLRYLAGLSTDTQYF.

This clone was detected once. The chain employs TRBV2 and TRBJ2-1, with no clear D. V gave up 6 bases and J gave up 4 bases, with 10 bases separating them. This CDR3 has 13 residues. Germline V gene sequence: CDR1 SNHLY, CDR2 FYNNEI. The CDR3 sequence is CASRENHYNEQFF. The CDR3 DNA is TGTGCCAGCAGAGAAAACCATTACAATGAGCAGTTCTTC.

The rearrangement uses TRBV18 and TRBJ2-1, with TRBD2 matching over 15 bases. The CDR3 has 16 residues. Germline V gene data show CDR1 as KGHSH and CDR2 as LQKENI. The V gene end was trimmed by 3 bases and the J gene end by 7 bases; junction bases not matched to a gene: 4. CDR3 sequence (DNA): TGTGCCAGCTCACCCCTCGGGACTAGCGGGAGGAATGAGCAGTTCTTC. It yields the protein CASSPLGTSGRNEQFF.

The chain carries TRBV7-6 and TRBJ1-6; unclear D gene. The ends were cut back, 5 bases at V and 0 bases at J, with 14 bases in the middle. Germline CDR1 is SGHVS and CDR2 is FNYEAQ. The CDR3 is made up of 17 amino acids. The CDR3 region is CASSLADNHSYNSPLHF. Written as DNA, the CDR3 is TGTGCCAGCAGCCTCGCCGACAACCACTCCTATAATTCACCCCTCCACTTT.

This chain uses TRBV28 with TRBJ1-1, with TRBD1 as a possible D gene (6 bases). V lost 2 bases to trimming and J lost 1 base, with 11 bases between them. The CDR3 spans 15 residues. CDR1 and CDR2 from the germline V gene are MDHEN and SYDVKM. The CDR3 DNA reads as TGTGCCAGCAGTTTAGGGGGGACAACGAACACTGAAGCTTTCTTT. Residues: CASSLGGTTNTEAFF. The full variable domain, completed using reference TRBV28 and TRBJ1-1, is DVKVTQSSRYLVKRTGEKVFLECVQDMDHENMFWYRQDPGLGLRLIYFSYDVKMKEKGDIPEGYSVSREKKERFSLILESASTNQTSMYLCASSLGGTTNTEAFFGQGTRLTVV.

This clone was detected once. V and J are TRBV7-2 and TRBJ1-2, with D maybe TRBD1 (5 bases). This CDR3 comprises 15 residues. Germline V lookup: CDR1 SGHTA, CDR2 FQGNSA. The germline V and J ends were trimmed by 5 bases and 5 bases, with 18 bases remaining between them. DNA for the CDR3: TGTGCCAGCAGCCCCCCCACCGGGACGGATTATGGCTACACCTTC. Translation: CASSPPTGTDYGYTF.